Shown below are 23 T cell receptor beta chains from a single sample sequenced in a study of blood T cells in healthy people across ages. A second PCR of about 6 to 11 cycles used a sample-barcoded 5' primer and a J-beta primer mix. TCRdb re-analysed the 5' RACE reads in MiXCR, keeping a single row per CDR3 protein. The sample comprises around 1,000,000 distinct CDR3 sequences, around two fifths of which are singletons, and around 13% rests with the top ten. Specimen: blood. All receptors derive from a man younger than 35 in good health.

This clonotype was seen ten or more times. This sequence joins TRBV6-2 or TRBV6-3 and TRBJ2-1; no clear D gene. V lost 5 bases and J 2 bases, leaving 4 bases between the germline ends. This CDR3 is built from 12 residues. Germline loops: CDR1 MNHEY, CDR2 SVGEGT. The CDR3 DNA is TGTGCCAGCAGTCGGACCTACAATGAGCAGTTCTTC. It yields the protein CASSRTYNEQFF.

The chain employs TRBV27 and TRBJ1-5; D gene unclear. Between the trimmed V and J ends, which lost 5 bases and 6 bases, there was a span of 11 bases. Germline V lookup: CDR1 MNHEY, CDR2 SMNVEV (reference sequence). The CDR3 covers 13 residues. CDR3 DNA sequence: TGTGCCAGCAGTCAGGCCACGAGTCAGCCCCAGCATTTT. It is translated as CASSQATSQPQHF.

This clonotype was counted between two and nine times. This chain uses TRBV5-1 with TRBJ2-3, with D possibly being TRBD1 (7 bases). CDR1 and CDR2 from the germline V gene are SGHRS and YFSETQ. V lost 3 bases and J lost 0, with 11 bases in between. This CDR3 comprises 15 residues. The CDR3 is CASSSAGQSTDTQYF. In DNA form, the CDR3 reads TGCGCCAGCAGCTCTGCGGGACAGAGCACAGATACGCAGTATTTT.

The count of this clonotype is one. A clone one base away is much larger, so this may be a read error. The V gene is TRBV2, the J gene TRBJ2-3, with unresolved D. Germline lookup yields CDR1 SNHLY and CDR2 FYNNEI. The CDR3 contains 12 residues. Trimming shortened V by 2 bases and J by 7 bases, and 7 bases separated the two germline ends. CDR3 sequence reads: CASSELANTQYF. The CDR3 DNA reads TGTGCCAGCAGTGAATTGGCCAATACGCAGTATTTT.

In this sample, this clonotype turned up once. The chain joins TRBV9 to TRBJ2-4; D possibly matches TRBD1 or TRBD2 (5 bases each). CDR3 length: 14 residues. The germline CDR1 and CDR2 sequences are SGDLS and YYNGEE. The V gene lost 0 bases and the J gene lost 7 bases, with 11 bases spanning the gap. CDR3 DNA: TGTGCCAGCAGCGTAGGAGGGGATCGGAACATTCAGTACTTC. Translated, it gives CASSVGGDRNIQYF.

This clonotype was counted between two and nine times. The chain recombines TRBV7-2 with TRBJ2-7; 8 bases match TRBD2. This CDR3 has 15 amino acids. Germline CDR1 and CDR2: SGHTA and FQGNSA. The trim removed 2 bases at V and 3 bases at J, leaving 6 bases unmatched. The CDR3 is CASSLRSGTSYEQYF. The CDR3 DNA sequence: TGTGCCAGCAGCTTAAGATCCGGGACTAGCTACGAGCAGTACTTC.

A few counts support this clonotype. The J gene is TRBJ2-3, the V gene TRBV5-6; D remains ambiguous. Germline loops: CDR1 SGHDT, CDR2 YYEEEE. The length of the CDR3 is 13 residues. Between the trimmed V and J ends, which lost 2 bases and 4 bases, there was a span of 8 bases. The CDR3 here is CASSFDTPDTQYF. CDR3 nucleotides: TGTGCCAGCAGCTTTGATACCCCAGATACGCAGTATTTT.

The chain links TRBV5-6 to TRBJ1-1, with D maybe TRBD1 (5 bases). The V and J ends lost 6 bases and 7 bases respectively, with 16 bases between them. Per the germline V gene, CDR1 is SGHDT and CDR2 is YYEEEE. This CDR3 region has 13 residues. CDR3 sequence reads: CASNRGRENEAFF. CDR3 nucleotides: TGTGCCAGCAACCGGGGACGGGAGAATGAAGCTTTCTTT.

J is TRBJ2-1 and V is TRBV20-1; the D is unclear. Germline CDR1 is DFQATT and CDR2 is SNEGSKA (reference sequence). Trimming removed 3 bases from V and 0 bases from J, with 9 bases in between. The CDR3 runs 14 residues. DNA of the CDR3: TGCAGTGCTAGTTCGGCTATCTCCTACAATGAGCAGTTCTTC. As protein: CSASSAISYNEQFF.

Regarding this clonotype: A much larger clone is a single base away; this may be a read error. The CDR3 bases are TGTGCCAGCAGTTTCGGGGGGGACCTATACGAGCAGTTCTTC. Its protein product is CASSFGGDLYEQFF. The chain has TRBV12-3 or TRBV12-4 and TRBJ2-1, with TRBD2 matching 8 bases. Trimming removed 3 bases from V and 10 bases from J; junction bases left unmatched: 8. The CDR3 consists of 14 residues.

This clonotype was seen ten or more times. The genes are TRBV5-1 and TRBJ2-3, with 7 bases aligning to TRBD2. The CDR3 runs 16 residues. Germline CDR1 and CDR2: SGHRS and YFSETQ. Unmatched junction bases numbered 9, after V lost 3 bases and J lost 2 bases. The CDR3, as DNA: TGCGCCAGCAGCTATCCGTTAGCGGGCTTCACAGATACGCAGTATTTT. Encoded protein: CASSYPLAGFTDTQYF. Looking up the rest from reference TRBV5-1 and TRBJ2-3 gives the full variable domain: KAGVTQTPRYLIKTRGQQVTLSCSPISGHRSVSWYQQTPGQGLQFLFEYFSETQRNKGNFPGRFSGRQFSNSRSEMNVSTLELGDSALYLCASSYPLAGFTDTQYFGPGTRLTVL.

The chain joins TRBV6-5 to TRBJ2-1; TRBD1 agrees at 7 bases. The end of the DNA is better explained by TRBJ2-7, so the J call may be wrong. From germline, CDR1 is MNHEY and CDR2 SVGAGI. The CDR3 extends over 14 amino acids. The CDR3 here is CASRAGTEYNEQYF. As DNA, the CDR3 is TGTGCCAGCAGGGCCGGGACAGAATACAATGAGCAGTACTTC.

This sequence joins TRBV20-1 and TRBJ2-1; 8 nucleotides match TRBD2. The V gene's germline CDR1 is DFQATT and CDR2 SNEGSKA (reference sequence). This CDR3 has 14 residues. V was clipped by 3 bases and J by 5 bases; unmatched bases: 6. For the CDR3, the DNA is TGCAGTGCTAGGGAAGCGGGGGACGACAATGAGCAGTTCTTC. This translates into CSAREAGDDNEQFF.

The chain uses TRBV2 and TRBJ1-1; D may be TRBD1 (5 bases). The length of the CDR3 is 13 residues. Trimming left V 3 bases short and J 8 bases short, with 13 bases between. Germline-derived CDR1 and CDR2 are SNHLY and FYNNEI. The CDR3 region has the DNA TGTGCCAGCAGTGAGGACATTGCTTTGGAAGCTTTCTTT. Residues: CASSEDIALEAFF.

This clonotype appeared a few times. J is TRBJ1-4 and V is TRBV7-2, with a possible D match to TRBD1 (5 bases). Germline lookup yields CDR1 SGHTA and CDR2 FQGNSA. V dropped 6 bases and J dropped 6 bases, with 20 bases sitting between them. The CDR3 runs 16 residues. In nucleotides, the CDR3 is TGTGCCAGCAGAGCGGGACCACCCTTAACGGATGAAAAACTGTTTTTT. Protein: CASRAGPPLTDEKLFF.

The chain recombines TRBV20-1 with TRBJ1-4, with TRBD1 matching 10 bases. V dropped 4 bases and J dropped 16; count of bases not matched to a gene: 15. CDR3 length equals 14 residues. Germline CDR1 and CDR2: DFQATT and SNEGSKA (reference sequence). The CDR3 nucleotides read TGCAGTGCTACCTCCGGGACAGGGGTCTCCGCAGGGTTTTTT. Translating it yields CSATSGTGVSAGFF.

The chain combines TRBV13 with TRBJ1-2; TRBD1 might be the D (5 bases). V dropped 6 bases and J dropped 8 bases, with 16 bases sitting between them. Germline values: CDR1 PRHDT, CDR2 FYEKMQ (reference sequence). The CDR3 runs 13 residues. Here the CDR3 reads CASSPTGFKGYTF. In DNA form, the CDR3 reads TGTGCCAGCAGTCCAACAGGATTTAAGGGCTACACCTTC.

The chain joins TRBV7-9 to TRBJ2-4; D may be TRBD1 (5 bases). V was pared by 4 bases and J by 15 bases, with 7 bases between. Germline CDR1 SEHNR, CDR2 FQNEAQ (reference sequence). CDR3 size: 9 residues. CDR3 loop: CASSSQGYF. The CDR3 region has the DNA TGTGCCAGCAGCTCCCAGGGGTACTTC.

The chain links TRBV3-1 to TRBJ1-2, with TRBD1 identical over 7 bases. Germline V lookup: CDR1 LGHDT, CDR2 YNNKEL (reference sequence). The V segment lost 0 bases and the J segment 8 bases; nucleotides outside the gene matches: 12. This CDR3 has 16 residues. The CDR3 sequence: CASSQDNGAGGYGYTF. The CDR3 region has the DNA TGTGCCAGCAGCCAAGATAACGGGGCAGGGGGTTACGGCTACACCTTC.

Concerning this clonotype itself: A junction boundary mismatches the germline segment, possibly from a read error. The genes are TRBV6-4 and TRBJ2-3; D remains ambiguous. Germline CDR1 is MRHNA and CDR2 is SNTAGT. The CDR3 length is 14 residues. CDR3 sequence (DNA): TGTGCCAGCAGTGACTTTTGGCCCCCCGATACACAGTATTTT. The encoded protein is CASSDFWPPDTQYF.

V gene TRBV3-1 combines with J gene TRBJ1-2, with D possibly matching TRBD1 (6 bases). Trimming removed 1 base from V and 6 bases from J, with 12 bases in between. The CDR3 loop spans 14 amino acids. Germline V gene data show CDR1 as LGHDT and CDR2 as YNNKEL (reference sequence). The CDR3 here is CASSQALTGNGYTF. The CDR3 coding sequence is TGTGCCAGCAGCCAAGCTCTTACAGGGAATGGCTACACCTTC.

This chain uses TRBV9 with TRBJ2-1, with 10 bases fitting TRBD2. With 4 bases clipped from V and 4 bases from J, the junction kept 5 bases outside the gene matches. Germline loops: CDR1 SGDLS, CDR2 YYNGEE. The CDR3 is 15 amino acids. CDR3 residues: CASSPKTSGYNEQFF. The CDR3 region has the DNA TGTGCCAGCAGCCCTAAGACTAGCGGGTACAATGAGCAGTTCTTC.

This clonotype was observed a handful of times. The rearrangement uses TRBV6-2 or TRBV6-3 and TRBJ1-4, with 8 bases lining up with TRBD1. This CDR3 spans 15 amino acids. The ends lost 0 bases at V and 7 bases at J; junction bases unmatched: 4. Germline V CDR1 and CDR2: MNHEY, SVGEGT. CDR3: CASSYSGQGAEKLFF. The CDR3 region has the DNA TGTGCCAGCAGTTACTCGGGCCAGGGGGCTGAAAAACTGTTTTTT.